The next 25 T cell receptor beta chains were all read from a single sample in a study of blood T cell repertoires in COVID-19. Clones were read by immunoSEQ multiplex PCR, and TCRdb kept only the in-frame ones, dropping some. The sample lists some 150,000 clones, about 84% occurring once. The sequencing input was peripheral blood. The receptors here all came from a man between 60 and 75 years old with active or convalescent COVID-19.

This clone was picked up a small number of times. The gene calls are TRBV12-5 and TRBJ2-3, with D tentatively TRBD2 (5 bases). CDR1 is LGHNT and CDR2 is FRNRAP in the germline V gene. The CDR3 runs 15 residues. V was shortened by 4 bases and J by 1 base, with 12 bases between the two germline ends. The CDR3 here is CASGSSRLGTDTQYF. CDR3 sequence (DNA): TGTGCTAGTGGTTCTAGCAGGTTGGGCACAGATACGCAGTATTTT.

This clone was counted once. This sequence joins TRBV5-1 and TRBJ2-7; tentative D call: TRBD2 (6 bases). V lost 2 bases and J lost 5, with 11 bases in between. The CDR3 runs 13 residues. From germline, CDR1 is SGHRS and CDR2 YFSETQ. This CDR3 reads CASSLGGFDEQYF. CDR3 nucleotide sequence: TGCGCCAGCAGCTTAGGAGGGTTCGACGAGCAGTACTTC.

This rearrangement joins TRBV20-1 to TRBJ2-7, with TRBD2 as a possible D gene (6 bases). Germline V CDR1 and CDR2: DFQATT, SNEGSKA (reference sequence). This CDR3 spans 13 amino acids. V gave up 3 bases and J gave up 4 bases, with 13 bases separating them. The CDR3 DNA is TGCAGTGCTAGTTCGGGACTGCTGTACGAGCAGTACTTC. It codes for CSASSGLLYEQYF.

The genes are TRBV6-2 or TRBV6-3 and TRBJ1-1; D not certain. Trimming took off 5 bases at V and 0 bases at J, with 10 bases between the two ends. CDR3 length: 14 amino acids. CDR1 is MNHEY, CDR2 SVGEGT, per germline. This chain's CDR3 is CASSEAAMNTEAFF. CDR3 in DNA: TGTGCCAGCAGTGAGGCGGCCATGAACACTGAAGCTTTCTTT.

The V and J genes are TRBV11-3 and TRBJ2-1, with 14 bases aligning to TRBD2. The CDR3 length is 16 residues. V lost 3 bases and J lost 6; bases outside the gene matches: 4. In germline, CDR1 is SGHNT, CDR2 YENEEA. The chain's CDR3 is CASSFGLAGGFNEQFF. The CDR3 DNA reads TGTGCCAGCAGCTTCGGACTAGCGGGAGGATTCAATGAGCAGTTCTTC.

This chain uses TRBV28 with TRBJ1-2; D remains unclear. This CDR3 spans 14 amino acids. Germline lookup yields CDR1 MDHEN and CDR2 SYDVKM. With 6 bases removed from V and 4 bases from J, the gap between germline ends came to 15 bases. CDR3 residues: CASRYPGVFYGYTF. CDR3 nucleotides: TGTGCCAGCAGGTACCCCGGGGTTTTCTATGGCTACACCTTC.

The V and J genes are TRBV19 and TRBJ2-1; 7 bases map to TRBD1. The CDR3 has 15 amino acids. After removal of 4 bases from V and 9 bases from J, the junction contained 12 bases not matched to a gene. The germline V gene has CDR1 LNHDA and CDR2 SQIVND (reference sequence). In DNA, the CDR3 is TGTGCCAGTAGTAGCCTTTCGACAGGGTGGAGTGAGCAGTTCTTC. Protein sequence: CASSSLSTGWSEQFF.

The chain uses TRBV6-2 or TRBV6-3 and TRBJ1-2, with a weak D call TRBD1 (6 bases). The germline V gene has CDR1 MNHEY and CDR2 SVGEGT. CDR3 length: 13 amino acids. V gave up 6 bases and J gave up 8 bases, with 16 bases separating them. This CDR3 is CASSLRGADGYTF. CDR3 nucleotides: TGTGCCAGCAGCTTACGGGGGGCTGACGGCTACACCTTC.

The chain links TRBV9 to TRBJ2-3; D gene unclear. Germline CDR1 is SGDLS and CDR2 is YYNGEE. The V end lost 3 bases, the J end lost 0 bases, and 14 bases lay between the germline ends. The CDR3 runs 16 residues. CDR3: CASSGRLAASTDTQYF. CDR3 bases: TGTGCCAGCAGCGGCCGCTTAGCAGCTAGCACAGATACGCAGTATTTT.

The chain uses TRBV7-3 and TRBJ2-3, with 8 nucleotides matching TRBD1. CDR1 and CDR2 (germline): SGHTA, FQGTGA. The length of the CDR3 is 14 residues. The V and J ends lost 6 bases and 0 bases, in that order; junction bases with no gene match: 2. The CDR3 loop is CASSQGASTDTQYF. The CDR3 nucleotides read TGTGCCAGCAGTCAGGGGGCTAGCACAGATACGCAGTATTTT.

Here the CDR3 DNA reads TGCGCCAGCAGCTTGGGGCAACTAGCGGGAGGTAATGAGCAGTACTTC. Translating it yields CASSLGQLAGGNEQYF. This rearrangement joins TRBV5-1 to TRBJ2-7; 12 bases are a match to TRBD2. The length of the CDR3 is 16 residues. Germline V lookup: CDR1 SGHRS, CDR2 YFSETQ. After removal of 0 bases from V and 7 bases from J, the junction contained 8 bases not matched to a gene.

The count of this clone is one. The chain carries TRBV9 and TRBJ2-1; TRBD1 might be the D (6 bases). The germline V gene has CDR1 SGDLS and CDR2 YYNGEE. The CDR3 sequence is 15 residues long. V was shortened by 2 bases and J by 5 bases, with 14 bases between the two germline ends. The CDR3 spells CASSVRDKPNNEQFF. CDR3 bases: TGTGCCAGCAGCGTCCGGGACAAGCCTAACAATGAGCAGTTCTTC.

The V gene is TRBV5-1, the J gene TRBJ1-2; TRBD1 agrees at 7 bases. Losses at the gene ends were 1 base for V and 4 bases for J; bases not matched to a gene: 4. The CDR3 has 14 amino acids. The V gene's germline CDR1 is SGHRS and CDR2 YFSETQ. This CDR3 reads CASSLSTGAYGYTF. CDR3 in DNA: TGCGCCAGCAGCTTGAGCACAGGGGCCTATGGCTACACCTTC.

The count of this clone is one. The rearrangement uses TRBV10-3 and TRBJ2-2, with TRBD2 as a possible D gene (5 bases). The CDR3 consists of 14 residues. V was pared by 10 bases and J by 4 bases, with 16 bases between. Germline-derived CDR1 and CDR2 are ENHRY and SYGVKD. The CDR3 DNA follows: TGTGCCACACGGACGAGAAGCGGCACCGGGGAGCTGTTTTTT. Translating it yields CATRTRSGTGELFF.

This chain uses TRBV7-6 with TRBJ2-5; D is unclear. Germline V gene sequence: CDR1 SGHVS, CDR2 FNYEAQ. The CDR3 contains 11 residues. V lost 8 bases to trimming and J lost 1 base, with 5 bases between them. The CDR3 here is CASVIQETQYF. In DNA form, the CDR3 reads TGTGCCAGCGTCATCCAAGAGACCCAGTACTTC.

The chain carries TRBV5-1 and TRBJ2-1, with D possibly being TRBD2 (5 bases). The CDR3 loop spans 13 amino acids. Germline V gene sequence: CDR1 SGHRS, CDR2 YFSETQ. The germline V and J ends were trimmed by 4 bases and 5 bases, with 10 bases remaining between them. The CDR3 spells CASSSNGDNEQFF. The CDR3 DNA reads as TGCGCCAGCAGCAGCAACGGGGACAATGAGCAGTTCTTC.

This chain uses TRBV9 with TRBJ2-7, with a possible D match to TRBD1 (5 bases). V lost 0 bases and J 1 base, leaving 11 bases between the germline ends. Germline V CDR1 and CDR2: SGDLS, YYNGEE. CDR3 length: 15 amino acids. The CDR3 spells CASSVAGMESYEQYF. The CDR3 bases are TGTGCCAGCAGCGTAGCAGGGATGGAGTCCTACGAGCAGTACTTC.

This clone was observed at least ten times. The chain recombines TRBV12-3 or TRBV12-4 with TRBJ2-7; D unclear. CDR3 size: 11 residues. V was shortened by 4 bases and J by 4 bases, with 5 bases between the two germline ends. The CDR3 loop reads CASSSPYEQYF. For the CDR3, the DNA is TGTGCCAGCAGTTCCCCATACGAGCAGTACTTC.

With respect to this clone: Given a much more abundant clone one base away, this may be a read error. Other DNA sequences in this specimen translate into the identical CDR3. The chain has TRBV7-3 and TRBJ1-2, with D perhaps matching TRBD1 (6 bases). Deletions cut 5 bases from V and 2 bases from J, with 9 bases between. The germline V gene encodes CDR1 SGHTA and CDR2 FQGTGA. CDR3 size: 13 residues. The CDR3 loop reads CASSPDRNYGYTF. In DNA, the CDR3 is TGTGCCAGCAGCCCGGACAGAAACTATGGCTACACCTTC.

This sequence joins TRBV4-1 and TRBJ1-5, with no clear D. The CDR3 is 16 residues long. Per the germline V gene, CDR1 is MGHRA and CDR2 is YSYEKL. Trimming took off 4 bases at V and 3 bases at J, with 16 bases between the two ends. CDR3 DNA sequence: TGCGCCAGCAGCCCCTGGGCGGGCAGCACCAATCAGCCCCAGCATTTT. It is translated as CASSPWAGSTNQPQHF.

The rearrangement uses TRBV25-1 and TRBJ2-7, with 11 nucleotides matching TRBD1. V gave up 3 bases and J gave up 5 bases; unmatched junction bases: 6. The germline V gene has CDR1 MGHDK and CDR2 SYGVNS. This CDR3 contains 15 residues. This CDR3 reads CASSDWTGGFNEQYF. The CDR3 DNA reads TGTGCCAGCAGTGATTGGACAGGGGGCTTTAACGAGCAGTACTTC.

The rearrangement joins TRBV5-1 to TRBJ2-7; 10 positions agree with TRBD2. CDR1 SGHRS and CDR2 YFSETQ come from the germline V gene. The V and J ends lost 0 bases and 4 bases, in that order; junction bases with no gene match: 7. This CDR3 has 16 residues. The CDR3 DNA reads TGCGCCAGCAGCTTGGAGCCTAGCGGGAGTACTTACGAGCAGTACTTC. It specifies CASSLEPSGSTYEQYF. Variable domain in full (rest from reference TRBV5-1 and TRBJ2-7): KAGVTQTPRYLIKTRGQQVTLSCSPISGHRSVSWYQQTPGQGLQFLFEYFSETQRNKGNFPGRFSGRQFSNSRSEMNVSTLELGDSALYLCASSLEPSGSTYEQYFGPGTRLTVT.

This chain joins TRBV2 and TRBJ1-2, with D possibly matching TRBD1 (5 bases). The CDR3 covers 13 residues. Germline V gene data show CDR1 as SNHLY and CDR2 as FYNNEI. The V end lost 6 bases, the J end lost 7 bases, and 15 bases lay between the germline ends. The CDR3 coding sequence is TGTGCCAGCAGCGCGGGACCCCAGGGTGGCTACACCTTC. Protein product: CASSAGPQGGYTF.

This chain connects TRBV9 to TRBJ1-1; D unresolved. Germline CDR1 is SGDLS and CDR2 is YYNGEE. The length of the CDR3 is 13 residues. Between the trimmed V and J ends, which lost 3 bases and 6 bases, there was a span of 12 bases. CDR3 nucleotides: TGTGCCAGCAGCGATCAGTATGGCCCTGAAGCTTTCTTT. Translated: CASSDQYGPEAFF.

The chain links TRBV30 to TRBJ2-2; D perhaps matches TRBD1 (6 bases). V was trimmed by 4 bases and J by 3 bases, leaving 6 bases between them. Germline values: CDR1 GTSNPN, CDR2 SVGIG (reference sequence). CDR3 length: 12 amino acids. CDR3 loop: CAWTGDTGELFF. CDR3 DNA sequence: TGTGCCTGGACAGGGGACACCGGGGAGCTGTTTTTT.